The TCR beta chain under discussion was sequenced for a study of T cell responses to AZD1222 COVID-19 vaccine. Some clones are missing from TCRdb's copy, which holds only in-frame ones; the method was immunoSEQ multiplex PCR. The data show roughly 120,000 clones, roughly nine tenths seen once. The length of the CDR3 is 13 residues. The germline CDR1 and CDR2 sequences are LGHDT and YNNKEL (reference sequence). Deletions cut 7 bases from V and 5 bases from J, with 9 bases between. Worth noting for this clone: As yet, its antigen is unknown.

Study results and limitations: Recipients of two AZD1222 doses showed rising Spike-specific TCR breadth and depth. Targeting of unmutated variant regions was reportedly seen in nearly half of spike-specific TCRs.

The rearrangement joins TRBV3-1 (or the pseudogene TRBV3-2) to TRBJ1-6; possible D gene TRBD1, 5 bases. The source material was peripheral blood, sampled on day 0 of AZD1222 vaccination. This receptor was taken from an adult in good health. CDR3 bases: TGTGCCAGCATGCGGGACCATAATTCACCCCTCCACTTT. It translates to CASMRDHNSPLHF.